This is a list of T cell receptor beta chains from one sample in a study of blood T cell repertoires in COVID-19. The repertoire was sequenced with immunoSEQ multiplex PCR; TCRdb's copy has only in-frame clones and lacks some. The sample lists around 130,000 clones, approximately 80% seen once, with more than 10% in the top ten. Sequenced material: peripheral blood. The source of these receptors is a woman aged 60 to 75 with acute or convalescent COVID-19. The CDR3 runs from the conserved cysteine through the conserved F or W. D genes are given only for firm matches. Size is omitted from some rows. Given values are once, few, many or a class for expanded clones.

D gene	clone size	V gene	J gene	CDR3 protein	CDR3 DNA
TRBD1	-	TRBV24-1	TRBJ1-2	CATSAPGQGERGYTF	TGTGCCACCAGTGCGCCGGGACAGGGCGAGAGGGGCTACACCTTC
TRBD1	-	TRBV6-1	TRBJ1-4	CASRTGQATNEKLFF	TGTGCCAGCAGGACAGGGCAAGCAACTAATGAAAAACTGTTTTTT
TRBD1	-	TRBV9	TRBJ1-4	CASSTGTGTEKLFF	TGTGCCAGCAGCACCGGGACAGGGACTGAAAAACTGTTTTTT
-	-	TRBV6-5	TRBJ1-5	CASSYSRNSMEPQHF	TGTGCCAGCAGTTACTCAAGGAACAGTATGGAGCCCCAGCATTTT
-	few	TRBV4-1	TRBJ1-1	CASSQDFPGGAEAFF	TGCGCCAGCAGCCAAGACTTCCCGGGAGGGGCTGAAGCTTTCTTT
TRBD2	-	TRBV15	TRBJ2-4	CATRNYGEGNIQYF	TGTGCCACCAGGAACTATGGGGAGGGAAACATTCAGTACTTC
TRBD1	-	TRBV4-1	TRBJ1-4	CASSLGQGNEKLFF	TGCGCCAGCAGCCTAGGACAGGGTAATGAAAAACTGTTTTTT
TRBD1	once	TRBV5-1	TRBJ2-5	CASSSGQPQETQYF	TGCGCCAGCAGCTCGGGACAGCCTCAAGAGACCCAGTACTTC
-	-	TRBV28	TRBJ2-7	CASSSHRGGRPYEQYF	TGTGCCAGCAGTTCCCATAGAGGAGGCCGCCCCTACGAGCAGTACTTC
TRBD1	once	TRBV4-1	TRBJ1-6	CASSHSDREIPLHF	TGCGCCAGCAGCCATTCGGACAGGGAGATACCCCTCCACTTT
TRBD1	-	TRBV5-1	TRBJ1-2	CASSLGQGGYGYTF	TGCGCCAGCAGCCTCGGACAGGGGGGCTATGGCTACACCTTC
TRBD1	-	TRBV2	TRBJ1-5	CASSEATGAAYSNQPQHF	TGTGCCAGCAGTGAAGCCACAGGGGCCGCTTATAGCAATCAGCCCCAGCATTTT
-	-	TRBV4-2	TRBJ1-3	CASSQEQAGNTIYF	TGTGCCAGCAGCCAAGAACAGGCTGGAAACACCATATATTTT
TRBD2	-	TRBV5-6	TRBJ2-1	CASSLGWASGVYNEQFF	TGTGCCAGCAGCTTGGGGTGGGCTAGCGGGGTCTACAATGAGCAGTTCTTC